The 24 T cell receptor beta chains below all came from one sample that was sequenced in a study of control samples from healthy donors and cancer patients. Clones were read by immunoSEQ multiplex PCR, and TCRdb kept only the in-frame ones, dropping some. In the table there are 90,000 or so clones, around 90% of which are singletons. The sequenced sample consisted of PBMCs. These receptors originate from a woman aged 50 to 65 with colorectal cancer.

The count of this clone is one. The chain joins TRBV7-2 to TRBJ2-7; D uncertain. The CDR3 length is 13 residues. Germline-derived CDR1 and CDR2 are SGHTA and FQGNSA. Trimming took off 5 bases at V and 4 bases at J, with 12 bases between the two ends. This chain's CDR3 is CASSPHGWYEQYV. The CDR3 DNA reads as TGTGCCAGCAGCCCTCACGGTTGGTACGAGCAGTACGTC.

The CDR3 protein is CASGDLRQVVEKLFF. The CDR3 bases are TGTGCCAGCGGCGACCTCCGACAGGTCGTTGAAAAACTGTTTTTT. This chain uses TRBV3-1 (or the pseudogene TRBV3-2) with TRBJ1-4, with a weak D call TRBD1 (6 bases). Trimming cost V 8 bases and J 7 bases, with 20 bases left between them. CDR1 and CDR2 (germline): LGHDT, YNNKEL (reference sequence). This CDR3 comprises 15 residues.

The CDR3 loop reads CASSEGLNYGYTF. As DNA, the CDR3 is TGTGCCAGCAGTGAAGGACTCAACTATGGCTACACCTTC. The chain joins TRBV2 to TRBJ1-2; no reliable D call. Trimming took off 1 base at V and 2 bases at J, with 5 bases between the two ends. CDR3 size: 13 residues. Germline V gene sequence: CDR1 SNHLY, CDR2 FYNNEI.

The rearrangement uses TRBV4-2 and TRBJ1-2; 8 bases match TRBD1. Germline loops: CDR1 LGHNA, CDR2 YNFKEQ. The CDR3 consists of 14 residues. Trimming at V came to 1 base and at J to 6 bases, leaving 4 bases not matched to a gene. The CDR3 nucleotides are TGTGCCAGCAGCCAAGGGACAGGGAGGGATGGCTACACCTTC. It codes for CASSQGTGRDGYTF.

The CDR3 reads CASSLLTGGDQPQHF. For the CDR3, the DNA is TGTGCCAGCAGCTTACTGACAGGGGGAGATCAGCCCCAGCATTTT. The chain has TRBV7-8 and TRBJ1-5; TRBD1 matches at 9 bases. The CDR3 runs to 15 residues. The junction had 4 bases not matched to a gene; V was cut back by 2 bases and J by 5 bases. Germline CDR1 reads SGHVS; CDR2 reads FQNEAQ.

The chain links TRBV28 to TRBJ2-5, with D perhaps TRBD1 or TRBD2 (5 bases each). Germline assignment: CDR1 MDHEN and CDR2 SYDVKM. This CDR3 region has 13 residues. Trimming removed 3 bases from V and 5 bases from J, with 10 bases in between. For the CDR3, the DNA is TGTGCCAGCAGTTTGGGGGTAAAGGAGACCCAGTACTTC. Translating it yields CASSLGVKETQYF.

This clone was seen a single time. The chain recombines TRBV18 with TRBJ2-3; the match to TRBD2 covers 8 bases. Germline trimming cut 1 base from V and 3 bases from J; bases unmatched to any gene: 6. Per the germline V gene, CDR1 is KGHSH and CDR2 is LQKENI. There are 16 residues in the CDR3. Here the CDR3 DNA reads TGTGCCAGCTCACCACTCCGGGGGGGCCTGACAGATACGCAGTATTTT. Protein sequence: CASSPLRGGLTDTQYF.

This clone has a single count. The gene calls are TRBV24-1 and TRBJ2-1; no firm D call. Trimming removed 5 bases from V and 5 bases from J, with 3 bases in between. CDR3 length: 11 residues. Germline values: CDR1 KGHDR, CDR2 SFDVKD. The CDR3 DNA sequence: TGTGCCACCAGTGTGAACAATGAGCAGTTCTTC. Translating gives CATSVNNEQFF.

This sequence joins TRBV15 and TRBJ1-2; 10 bases map to TRBD1. V was clipped by 5 bases and J by 1 base; unmatched bases: 4. This CDR3 spans 15 amino acids. Looked up from germline, CDR1 is LNHNV and CDR2 is YYDKDF (reference sequence). The CDR3 DNA reads TGTGCCACCAGCCCCCGGACAGGGGGTAACTATGGCTACACCTTC. The encoded protein is CATSPRTGGNYGYTF. Full variable domain (outside the CDR3, taken from reference TRBV15 and TRBJ1-2): DAMVIQNPRYQVTQFGKPVTLSCSQTLNHNVMYWYQQKSSQAPKLLFHYYDKDFNNEADTPDNFQSRRPNTSFCFLDIRSPGLGDTAMYLCATSPRTGGNYGYTFGSGTRLTVV.

This CDR3 is CASSPGPKNTEAFF. DNA for the CDR3: TGTGCCAGCAGCCCCGGACCGAAGAACACTGAAGCTTTCTTT. The chain combines TRBV7-2 with TRBJ1-1; unclear D gene. CDR1 SGHTA and CDR2 FQGNSA come from the germline V gene. The CDR3 is made up of 14 amino acids. Between the trimmed V and J ends, which lost 5 bases and 1 base, there was a span of 11 bases.

J is TRBJ1-6 and V is TRBV21-1; TRBD1 was called by the table and not checked on the DNA. TRBV21-1 is marked as a pseudogene. This CDR3 has 18 residues. As DNA, the CDR3 is TGTGCCAGCAGCCCACGACCGGGACAGGGGAACTATAATTCACCCCTCCACTTT. Protein sequence: CASSPRPGQGNYNSPLHF.

The chain joins TRBV3-1 (or the pseudogene TRBV3-2) to TRBJ2-7, with a possible D match to TRBD2 (5 bases). Germline V gives CDR1 LGHDT, CDR2 YNNKEL (reference sequence). CDR3 length equals 15 residues. V was clipped by 2 bases and J by 7 bases, with 18 bases between them. The DNA of the CDR3 is TGTGCCAGCAGCCAATTCCCGGGTCTTACGGGGGAGCAGTACGTC. It is translated as CASSQFPGLTGEQYV.

This clone was seen more than once but under ten times. The chain carries TRBV7-2 and TRBJ2-7; TRBD1 matches 7 bases. The CDR3 is made up of 13 amino acids. The V segment lost 5 bases and the J segment 7 bases; nucleotides outside the gene matches: 8. Germline lookup yields CDR1 SGHTA and CDR2 FQGNSA. The CDR3 bases are TGTGCCAGCAGCGAAGAGGGGGCAGGGGAGCAGTACGTC. Translation gives CASSEEGAGEQYV.

The V call is TRBV14, the J call TRBJ2-1; 10 positions agree with TRBD1. J lost 8 bases, V lost 2 bases, and 6 bases had no gene match. CDR3 length: 15 residues. In germline, CDR1 is SGHDN, CDR2 FVKESK. This chain's CDR3 is CASSQLGQGGDEQFF. In nucleotides, the CDR3 is TGTGCCAGCAGCCAACTAGGACAGGGGGGGGATGAGCAGTTCTTC.

The chain combines TRBV6-1 with TRBJ2-5; D unclear. The CDR3 has 12 residues. Trimming cost V 2 bases and J 8 bases, with 9 bases left between them. CDR1 MNHNS and CDR2 SASEGT come from the germline V gene. The CDR3 here is CASSERRATQYF. Here the CDR3 DNA reads TGTGCCAGCAGTGAACGCCGGGCCACCCAGTACTTC.

The chain combines TRBV27 with TRBJ1-2; D is possibly TRBD1 (5 bases). Germline CDR1 is MNHEY and CDR2 is SMNVEV (reference sequence). This CDR3 has 12 residues. V shed 8 bases and J shed 8 bases, with 15 bases lying between them. The CDR3 bases are TGTGCCAGCGGGAGGGGCCTCGGGGGCTACACCTTC. Protein sequence: CASGRGLGGYTF.

DNA for the CDR3: TGTGCCAGCAGGGCAGGACAGGGAGACACTGAAGCTTTCTTT. Translating it yields CASRAGQGDTEAFF. This chain links TRBV6-5 with TRBJ1-1; 8 bases are a match to TRBD1. The length of the CDR3 is 14 residues. Germline trimming cut 6 bases from V and 3 bases from J; bases unmatched to any gene: 6. The germline V gene encodes CDR1 MNHEY and CDR2 SVGAGI.

J is TRBJ1-2 and V is TRBV7-6; TRBD1 matches at 8 bases. V was clipped by 1 base and J by 8 bases; unmatched bases: 9. The length of the CDR3 is 15 residues. Germline V CDR1 and CDR2: SGHVS, FNYEAQ. The CDR3 DNA follows: TGTGCCAGCAGCTTAGAAGCGACAGGGGCTGGGGGCTACACCTTC. As protein: CASSLEATGAGGYTF.

This clone was recorded only once. The rearrangement uses TRBV6-5 and TRBJ1-5, with D tentatively TRBD1 (5 bases). The V end was cut by 6 bases, the J end by 0 bases, with 9 bases between. Germline loops: CDR1 MNHEY, CDR2 SVGAGI. CDR3 size: 14 residues. The DNA of the CDR3 is TGTGCCAGCAGCGCAGGGTTTAGCAATCAGCCCCAGCATTTT. Amino acids: CASSAGFSNQPQHF.

The rearrangement uses TRBV19 and TRBJ2-2; TRBD1 aligns across 9 bases. In germline, CDR1 is LNHDA, CDR2 SQIVND (reference sequence). The CDR3 runs to 16 residues. The V and J ends lost 4 bases and 3 bases, in that order; junction bases with no gene match: 6. Here the CDR3 reads CASSTRTGVDTGELFF. The CDR3 DNA reads TGTGCCAGTAGTACCCGGACAGGGGTTGACACCGGGGAGCTGTTTTTT.

The rearrangement links TRBV18 to TRBJ2-7; TRBD1 matches 7 bases. Per germline, CDR1 KGHSH and CDR2 LQKENI. Losses at the gene ends were 8 bases for V and 1 base for J; bases not matched to a gene: 5. The CDR3 extends over 13 amino acids. Here the CDR3 reads CASRRTGSYEQYV. As DNA, the CDR3 is TGTGCCAGCCGACGGACAGGATCCTACGAGCAGTACGTC.

This clone was recorded only once. This chain connects TRBV19 to TRBJ2-5; weak D call: TRBD1 (5 bases). CDR1 is LNHDA and CDR2 is SQIVND in the germline V gene (reference sequence). CDR3 length equals 14 residues. V lost 5 bases, J lost 5 bases, and 15 bases lay in between. The CDR3 sequence: CASSGAGKRETQYF. DNA for the CDR3: TGTGCCAGTAGTGGGGCAGGGAAGAGGGAGACCCAGTACTTC.

This clone appeared a single time. The chain recombines TRBV5-1 with TRBJ1-2, with D maybe TRBD1 (6 bases). CDR3 size: 15 residues. Germline-derived CDR1 and CDR2 are SGHRS and YFSETQ. V was clipped by 4 bases and J by 0 bases, with 13 bases between them. The CDR3 protein is CASSPGQQTNYGYTF. CDR3 DNA sequence: TGCGCCAGCAGCCCCGGACAGCAAACTAACTATGGCTACACCTTC.

The chain links TRBV5-1 to TRBJ2-5, with a possible D match to TRBD1 (6 bases). V gave up 0 bases and J gave up 1 base, with 13 bases separating them. CDR1 SGHRS and CDR2 YFSETQ come from the germline V gene. CDR3 length equals 16 residues. The CDR3 region has the DNA TGCGCCAGCAGCTTGGGACAGGCCCGGTCCCAAGAGACCCAGTACTTC. Its protein product is CASSLGQARSQETQYF.